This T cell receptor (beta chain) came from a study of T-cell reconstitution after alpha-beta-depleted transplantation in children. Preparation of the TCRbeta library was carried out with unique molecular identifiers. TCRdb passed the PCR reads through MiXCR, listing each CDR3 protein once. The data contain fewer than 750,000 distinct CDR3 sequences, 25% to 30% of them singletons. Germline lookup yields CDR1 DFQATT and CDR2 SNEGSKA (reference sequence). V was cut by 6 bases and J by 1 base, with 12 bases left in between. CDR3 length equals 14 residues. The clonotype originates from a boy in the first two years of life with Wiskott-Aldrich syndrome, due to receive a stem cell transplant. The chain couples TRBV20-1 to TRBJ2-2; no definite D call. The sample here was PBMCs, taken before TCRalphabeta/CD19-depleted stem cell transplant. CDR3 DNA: TGCAGTGCCCCCGAGTCATTGAACACCGGGGAGCTGTTTTTT. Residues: CSAPESLNTGELFF.